One T cell receptor beta chain is described in this entry. Its target is not known. This entry belongs to a study of beta chain features in type 1 diabetes. Study results and caveats: Among all four CD4+ subsets, Type 1 diabetes patients had TCRB CDR3s that were moderately but significantly shorter. In these data, an HLA type influence on TCRB rearrangement remained unresolved. PCR, the amplification step, might favor shorter templates, equally in patients and controls.

From germline, CDR1 is MGHDK and CDR2 SYGVNS. The length of the CDR3 is 17 residues. With V trimmed by 3 bases and J by 5 bases, 13 bases remained unmatched. Expressed TCRB transcripts were sequenced, since all the RNA that had been isolated was reverse transcribed. Method: immunoSEQ multiplex PCR; TCRdb's copy keeps in-frame clones and lacks some. The sample gives hundreds of thousands of clones, about 15% of which show up once; roughly 0.015% is in the top ten. This rearrangement joins TRBV25-1 to TRBJ2-5; 9 bases line up with TRBD1. The source of this sequence is a man aged 18 to 30 with type 1 diabetes. Sequences were obtained from naive CD4+ T cells from blood. The CDR3 DNA is TGTGCCAGCAGTGAGACCCGAACAGGGGGCCCGGTGGAGACCCAGTACTTC. As protein: CASSETRTGGPVETQYF.